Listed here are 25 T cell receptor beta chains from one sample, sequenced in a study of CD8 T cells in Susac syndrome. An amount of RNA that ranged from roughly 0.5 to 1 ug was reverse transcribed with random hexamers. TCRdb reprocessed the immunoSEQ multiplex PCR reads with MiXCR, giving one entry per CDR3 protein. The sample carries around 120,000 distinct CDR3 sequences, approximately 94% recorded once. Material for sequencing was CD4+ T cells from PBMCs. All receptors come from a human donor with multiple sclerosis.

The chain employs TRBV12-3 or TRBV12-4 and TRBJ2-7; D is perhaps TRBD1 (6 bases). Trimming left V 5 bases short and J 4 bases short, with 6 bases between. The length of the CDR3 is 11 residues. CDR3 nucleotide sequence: TGTGCCAGCAGTCAGGGGTACGAGCAGTACTTC. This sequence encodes CASSQGYEQYF.

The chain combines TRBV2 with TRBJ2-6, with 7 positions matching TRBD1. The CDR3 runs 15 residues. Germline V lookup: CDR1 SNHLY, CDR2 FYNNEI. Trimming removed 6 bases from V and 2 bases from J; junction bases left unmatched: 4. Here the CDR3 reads CASRLGGAGANVLTF. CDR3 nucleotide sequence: TGTGCCAGCAGGCTAGGGGGCGCTGGGGCCAACGTCCTGACTTTC.

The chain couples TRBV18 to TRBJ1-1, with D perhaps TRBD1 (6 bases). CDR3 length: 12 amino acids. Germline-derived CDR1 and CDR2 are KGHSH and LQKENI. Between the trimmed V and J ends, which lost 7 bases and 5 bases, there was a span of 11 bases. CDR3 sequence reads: CASCGQGTEAFF. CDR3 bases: TGTGCCAGCTGCGGGCAGGGGACTGAAGCTTTCTTT.

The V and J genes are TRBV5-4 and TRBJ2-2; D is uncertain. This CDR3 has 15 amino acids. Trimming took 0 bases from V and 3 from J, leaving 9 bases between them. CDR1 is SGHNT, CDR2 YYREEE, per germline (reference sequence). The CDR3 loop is CASSLAGQYTGELFF. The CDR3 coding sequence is TGTGCCAGCAGCTTGGCCGGCCAATACACCGGGGAGCTGTTTTTT.

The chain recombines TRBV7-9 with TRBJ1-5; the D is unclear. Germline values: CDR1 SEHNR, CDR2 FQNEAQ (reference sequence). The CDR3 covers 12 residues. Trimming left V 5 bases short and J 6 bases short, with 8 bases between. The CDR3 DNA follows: TGTGCCAGCAGCCCTTCCAGTCAGCCCCAGCATTTT. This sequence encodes CASSPSSQPQHF.

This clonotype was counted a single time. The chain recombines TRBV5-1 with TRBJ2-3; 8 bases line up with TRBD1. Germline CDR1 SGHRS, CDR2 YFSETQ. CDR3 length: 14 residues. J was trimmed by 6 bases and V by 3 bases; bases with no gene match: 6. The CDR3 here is CASSSGQDPDTQYF. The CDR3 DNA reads TGCGCCAGCAGCTCGGGACAGGATCCGGATACGCAGTATTTT.

The CDR3 DNA follows: TGTGCCAGCAGCCAGCTGAGACTCTATGGCTACACCTTC. Its protein product is CASSQLRLYGYTF. The chain is built from TRBV25-1 and TRBJ1-2; D is uncertain. This CDR3 has 13 residues. Germline assignment: CDR1 MGHDK and CDR2 SYGVNS. V dropped 6 bases and J dropped 4 bases, with 12 bases sitting between them.

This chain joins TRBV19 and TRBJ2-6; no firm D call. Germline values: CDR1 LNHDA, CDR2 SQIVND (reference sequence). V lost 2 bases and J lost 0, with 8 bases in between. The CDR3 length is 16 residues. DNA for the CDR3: TGTGCCAGTAGTATAATCCCATTCTCTGGGGCCAACGTCCTGACTTTC. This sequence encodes CASSIIPFSGANVLTF.

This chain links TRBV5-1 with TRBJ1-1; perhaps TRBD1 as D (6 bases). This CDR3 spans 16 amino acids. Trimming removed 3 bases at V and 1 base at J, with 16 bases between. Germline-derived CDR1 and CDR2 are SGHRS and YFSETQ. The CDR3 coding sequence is TGCGCCAGCAGCTCCTCTGAGACAGGCCGGAACACTGAAGCTTTCTTT. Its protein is CASSSSETGRNTEAFF.

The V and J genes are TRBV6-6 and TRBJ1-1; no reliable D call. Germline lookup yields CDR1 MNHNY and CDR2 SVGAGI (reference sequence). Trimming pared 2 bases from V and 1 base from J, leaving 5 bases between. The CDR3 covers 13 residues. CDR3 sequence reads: CASSYTPNTEAFF. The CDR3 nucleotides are TGTGCCAGCAGTTACACACCGAACACTGAAGCTTTCTTT.

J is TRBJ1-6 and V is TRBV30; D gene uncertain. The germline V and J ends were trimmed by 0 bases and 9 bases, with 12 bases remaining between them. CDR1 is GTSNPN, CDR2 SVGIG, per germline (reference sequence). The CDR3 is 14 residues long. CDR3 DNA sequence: TGTGCCTGGAGTGTGAGAAACAGCCCTTCACCCCTCCACTTT. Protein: CAWSVRNSPSPLHF.

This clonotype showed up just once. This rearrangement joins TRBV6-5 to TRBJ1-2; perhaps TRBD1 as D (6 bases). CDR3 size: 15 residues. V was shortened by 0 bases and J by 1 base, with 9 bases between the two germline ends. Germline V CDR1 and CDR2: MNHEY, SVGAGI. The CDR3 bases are TGTGCCAGCAGTTACTCGAGGGGGTTTAACTATGGCTACACCTTC. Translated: CASSYSRGFNYGYTF.

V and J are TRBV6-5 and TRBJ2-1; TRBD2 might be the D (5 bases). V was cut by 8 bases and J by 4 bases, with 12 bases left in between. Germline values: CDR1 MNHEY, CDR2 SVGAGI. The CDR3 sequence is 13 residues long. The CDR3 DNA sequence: TGTGCCAGCGCATCCGGGATATACAATGAGCAGTTCTTC. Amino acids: CASASGIYNEQFF.

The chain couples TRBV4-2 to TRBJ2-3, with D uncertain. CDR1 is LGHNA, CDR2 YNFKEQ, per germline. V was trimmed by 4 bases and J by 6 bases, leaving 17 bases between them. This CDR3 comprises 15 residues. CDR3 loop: CASSPPTQPRDTQYF. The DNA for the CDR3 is TGTGCCAGCAGCCCCCCTACCCAACCCAGGGATACGCAGTATTTT.

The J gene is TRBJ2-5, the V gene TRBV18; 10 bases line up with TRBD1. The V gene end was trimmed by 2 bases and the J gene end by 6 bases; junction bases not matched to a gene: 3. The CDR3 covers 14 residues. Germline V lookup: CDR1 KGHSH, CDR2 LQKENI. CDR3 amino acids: CASSPGTGAKTQYF. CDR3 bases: TGTGCCAGCTCACCAGGGACAGGGGCGAAGACCCAGTACTTC. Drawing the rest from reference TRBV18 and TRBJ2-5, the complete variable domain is NAGVMQNPRHLVRRRGQEARLRCSPMKGHSHVYWYRQLPEEGLKFMVYLQKENIIDESGMPKERFSAEFPKEGPSILRIQQVVRGDSAAYFCASSPGTGAKTQYFGPGTRLLVL.

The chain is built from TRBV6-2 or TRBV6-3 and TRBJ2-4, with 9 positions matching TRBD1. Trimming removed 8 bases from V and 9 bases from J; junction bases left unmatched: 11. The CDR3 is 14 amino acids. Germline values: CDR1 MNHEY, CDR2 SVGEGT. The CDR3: CASPGQGQASIQYF. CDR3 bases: TGTGCCAGCCCGGGACAGGGACAGGCTAGCATTCAGTACTTC.

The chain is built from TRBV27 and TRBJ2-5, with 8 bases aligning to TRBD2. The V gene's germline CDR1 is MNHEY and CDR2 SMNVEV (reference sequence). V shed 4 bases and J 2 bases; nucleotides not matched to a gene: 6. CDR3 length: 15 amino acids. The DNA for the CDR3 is TGTGCCAGCAGTTACCGCGGGGGGCGGCAAGAGACCCAGTACTTC. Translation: CASSYRGGRQETQYF.

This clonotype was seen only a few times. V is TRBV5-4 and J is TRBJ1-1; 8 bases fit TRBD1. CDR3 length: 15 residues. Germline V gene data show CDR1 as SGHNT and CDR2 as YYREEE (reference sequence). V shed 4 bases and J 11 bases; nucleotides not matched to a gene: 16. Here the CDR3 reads CASSPNRQGRGLAFF. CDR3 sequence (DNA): TGTGCCAGCAGCCCGAATCGACAGGGGCGAGGGCTGGCTTTCTTT.

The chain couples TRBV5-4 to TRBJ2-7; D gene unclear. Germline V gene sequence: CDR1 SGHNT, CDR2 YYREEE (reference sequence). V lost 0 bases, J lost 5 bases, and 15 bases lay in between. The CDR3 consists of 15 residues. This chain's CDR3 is CASSLEGVRSHEQYF. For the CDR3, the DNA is TGTGCCAGCAGCTTGGAAGGAGTTAGGTCCCACGAGCAGTACTTC. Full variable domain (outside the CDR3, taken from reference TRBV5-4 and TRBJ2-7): ETGVTQSPTHLIKTRGQQVTLRCSSQSGHNTVSWYQQALGQGPQFIFQYYREEENGRGNFPPRFSGLQFPNYSSELNVNALELDDSALYLCASSLEGVRSHEQYFGPGTRLTVT.

The DNA of the CDR3 is TGTGCCAGCAGTCGCCAGGGTAGCGGGAGCCCAGATACGCAGTATTTT. This codes for CASSRQGSGSPDTQYF. The chain links TRBV6-1 to TRBJ2-3, with 9 positions matching TRBD2. The CDR3 is made up of 16 amino acids. Trimming cost V 5 bases and J 4 bases; bases outside gene matches: 10. Germline V CDR1 and CDR2: MNHNS, SASEGT.

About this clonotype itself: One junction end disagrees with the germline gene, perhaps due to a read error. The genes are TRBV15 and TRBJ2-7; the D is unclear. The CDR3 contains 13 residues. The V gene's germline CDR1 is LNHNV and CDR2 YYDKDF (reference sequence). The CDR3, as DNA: TGTGCCGCCAGCAGAGATCGGCGCTACGAGCAGTACTTC. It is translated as CAASRDRRYEQYF.

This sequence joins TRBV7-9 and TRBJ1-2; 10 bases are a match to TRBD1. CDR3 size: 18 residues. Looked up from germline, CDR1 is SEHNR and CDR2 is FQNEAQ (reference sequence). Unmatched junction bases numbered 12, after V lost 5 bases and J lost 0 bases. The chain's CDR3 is CASSPRQGASLSNYGYTF. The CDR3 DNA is TGTGCCAGCAGCCCTCGACAGGGGGCCAGCTTGTCTAACTATGGCTACACCTTC.

CDR3 amino acids: CASSLGGASGNYGYTF. DNA for the CDR3: TGTGCCAGCAGTTTAGGGGGCGCTAGCGGAAACTATGGCTACACCTTC. The chain carries TRBV27 and TRBJ1-2; tentatively, D is TRBD1 (6 bases). CDR3 length: 16 amino acids. V lost 2 bases and J 2 bases, leaving 15 bases between the germline ends. Germline CDR1 is MNHEY and CDR2 is SMNVEV (reference sequence).

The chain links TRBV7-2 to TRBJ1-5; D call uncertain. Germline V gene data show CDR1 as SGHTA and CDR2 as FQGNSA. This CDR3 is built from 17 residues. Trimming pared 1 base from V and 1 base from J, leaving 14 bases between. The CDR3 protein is CASSLEGRHLSNQPQHF. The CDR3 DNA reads TGTGCCAGCAGCTTAGAAGGGAGACACCTAAGCAATCAGCCCCAGCATTTT.

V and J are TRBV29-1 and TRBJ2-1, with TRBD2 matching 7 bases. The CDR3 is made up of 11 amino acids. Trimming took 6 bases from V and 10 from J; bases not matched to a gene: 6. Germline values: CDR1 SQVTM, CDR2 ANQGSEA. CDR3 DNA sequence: TGCAGCGTCGTCAGGGAGGGAGAGCAGTTCTTC. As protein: CSVVREGEQFF.